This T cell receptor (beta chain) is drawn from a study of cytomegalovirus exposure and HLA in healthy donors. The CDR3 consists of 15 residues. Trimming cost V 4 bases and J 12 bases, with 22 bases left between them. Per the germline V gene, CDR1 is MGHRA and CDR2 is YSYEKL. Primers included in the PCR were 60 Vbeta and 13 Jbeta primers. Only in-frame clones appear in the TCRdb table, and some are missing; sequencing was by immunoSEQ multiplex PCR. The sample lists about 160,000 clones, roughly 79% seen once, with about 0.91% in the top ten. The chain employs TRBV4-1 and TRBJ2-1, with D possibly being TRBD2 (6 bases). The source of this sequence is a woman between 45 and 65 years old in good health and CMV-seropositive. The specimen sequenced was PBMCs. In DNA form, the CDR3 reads TGCGCCAGCAGCCGTACCGGGACTTATACAATGGCGCAGTTCTTC. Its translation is CASSRTGTYTMAQFF.